These 12 T cell receptor beta chains share one sample of origin, sequenced in a study of cytotoxic CD8 clonotypes in ibrutinib-treated CLL. Libraries were prepared by immunoSEQ multiplex PCR; TCRdb keeps only in-frame clonotypes and omits some of them. The data contain about 150,000 clones, about 76% of them singletons. The sample in question was PBMCs, obtained after 24 months of ibrutinib treatment. The receptors originated from a human donor with chronic lymphocytic leukemia.

The genes are TRBV10-3 and TRBJ1-2; possible D gene TRBD1, 5 bases. In germline, CDR1 is ENHRY, CDR2 SYGVKD. V gave up 0 bases and J gave up 8 bases, with 10 bases separating them. This CDR3 is built from 13 residues. The CDR3: CAISESEGNGYTF. CDR3 nucleotide sequence: TGTGCCATCAGTGAGTCGGAGGGGAACGGCTACACCTTC.

This clone was found once. The J gene is TRBJ2-2, the V gene TRBV4-3, with D unresolved. The CDR3 is 16 amino acids. Between the trimmed V and J ends, which lost 2 bases and 1 base, there was a span of 11 bases. Looked up from germline, CDR1 is LGHNA and CDR2 is YSLEER. The CDR3 spells CASSQNVRGNTGELFF. CDR3 bases: TGCGCCAGCAGCCAAAACGTCCGAGGGAACACCGGGGAGCTGTTTTTT.

J is TRBJ1-1 and V is TRBV20-1, with D unclear. CDR1 is DFQATT and CDR2 is SNEGSKA in the germline V gene (reference sequence). Trimming removed 3 bases at V and 11 bases at J, with 10 bases between. There are 10 residues in the CDR3. In DNA, the CDR3 is TGCAGTGCTAGTGACGGGTGGGCTTTCTTT. It encodes CSASDGWAFF.

The V and J genes are TRBV5-6 and TRBJ2-2, with D hard to call. Germline CDR1 and CDR2: SGHDT and YYEEEE. The CDR3 consists of 13 residues. Trimming took 0 bases from V and 7 from J, leaving 7 bases between them. The CDR3 nucleotides are TGTGCCAGCAGCTTGGGTGGAGTCGGGGAGCTGTTTTTT. Its protein is CASSLGGVGELFF.

J is TRBJ2-6 and V is TRBV9; TRBD1 agrees at 8 bases. CDR1 is SGDLS, CDR2 YYNGEE, per germline. This CDR3 has 18 amino acids. V shed 0 bases, J shed 4 bases, and the junction held 9 bases outside the gene matches. The CDR3 spells CASSVGGHRGSGANVLTF. The CDR3, as DNA: TGTGCCAGCAGCGTAGGGGGCCACAGGGGGTCCGGGGCCAACGTCCTGACTTTC.

V and J are TRBV14 and TRBJ1-1; D is unresolved. Germline values: CDR1 SGHDN, CDR2 FVKESK. This CDR3 comprises 14 residues. Trimming shortened V by 6 bases and J by 1 base, and 12 bases separated the two germline ends. The chain's CDR3 is CASRRREGNTEAFF. The DNA of the CDR3 is TGTGCCAGCAGGCGCCGGGAGGGGAACACTGAAGCTTTCTTT.

This sequence joins TRBV7-8 and TRBJ2-7, with 8 bases fitting TRBD2. Germline loops: CDR1 SGHVS, CDR2 FQNEAQ. The CDR3 runs 14 residues. V was clipped by 10 bases and J by 3 bases; unmatched bases: 11. CDR3 coding DNA: TGTGCCACCACGGGGGGGGTTGAGATCTACGAGCAGTACTTC. It specifies CATTGGVEIYEQYF.

This clone was counted once. The CDR3 nucleotides read TGTGCCAGCAGCCCGGGACTAGGGATCGTTGAGCAGTTCTTC. Its protein is CASSPGLGIVEQFF. V and J are TRBV4-2 and TRBJ2-1; 8 bases align to TRBD2. In germline, CDR1 is LGHNA, CDR2 YNFKEQ. The ends lost 4 bases at V and 9 bases at J; junction bases unmatched: 8. CDR3 size: 14 residues.

The chain links TRBV7-9 to TRBJ2-3, with TRBD2 matching 11 bases. Trimming cost V 8 bases and J 1 base; bases outside gene matches: 8. CDR3 length: 16 residues. The V gene's germline CDR1 is SEHNR and CDR2 FQNEAQ (reference sequence). CDR3 nucleotide sequence: TGTGCCAGCCCGGCTAGCGGGAGGTCTGGCACAGATACGCAGTATTTT. Translating it yields CASPASGRSGTDTQYF. Looking up the rest from reference TRBV7-9 and TRBJ2-3 gives the full variable domain: DTGVSQNPRHKITKRGQNVTFRCDPISEHNRLYWYRQTLGQGPEFLTYFQNEAQLEKSRLLSDRFSAERPKGSFSTLEIQRTEQGDSAMYLCASPASGRSGTDTQYFGPGTRLTVL.

V is TRBV2 and J is TRBJ2-3; D gene uncertain. The ends were cut back, 6 bases at V and 0 bases at J, with 13 bases in the middle. Germline loops: CDR1 SNHLY, CDR2 FYNNEI. The CDR3 extends over 15 amino acids. DNA for the CDR3: TGTGCCAGCAGCCCCCTGTCGGATAGCACAGATACGCAGTATTTT. Translation gives CASSPLSDSTDTQYF.

This chain links TRBV6-6 with TRBJ1-1; TRBD1 matches 10 bases. Trimming took 8 bases from V and 3 from J; bases not matched to a gene: 9. The CDR3 covers 15 residues. CDR1 is MNHNY and CDR2 is SVGAGI in the germline V gene (reference sequence). The CDR3 region is CASRSTGQGDTEAFF. CDR3 bases: TGTGCCAGCCGTTCTACCGGACAGGGGGACACTGAAGCTTTCTTT.

V is TRBV28 and J is TRBJ2-7, with D possibly TRBD1 on 5 matching bases. CDR3 size: 13 residues. Germline V lookup: CDR1 MDHEN, CDR2 SYDVKM. The V end lost 3 bases, the J end lost 2 bases, and 8 bases lay between the germline ends. The CDR3 sequence: CASSLGHPYEQYF. CDR3 DNA sequence: TGTGCCAGCAGTTTGGGGCACCCCTACGAGCAGTACTTC.